These T cell receptor beta chains were read from a single sample in a study of cytomegalovirus exposure and HLA in healthy donors. Method: immunoSEQ multiplex PCR; TCRdb's copy keeps in-frame clones and lacks some. Of 300,000 to 450,000 clones listed, 80% to 90% are singletons. Sequences were obtained from PBMCs. These receptors were collected from a woman aged 18 to 35 in good health and CMV-seronegative. Both conserved end residues are trimmed from each CDR3. The order of the fields is V gene, J gene, CDR3 protein.

TRBV7-9	TRBJ2-7	ASSPRGVGQGSYYEQY
TRBV5-1	TRBJ2-7	ASSQGQGTAYEQY
TRBV27	TRBJ2-1	ASTDGYNEQF
TRBV6-1	TRBJ2-5	ASSEWAGSEGETQY
TRBV28	TRBJ1-5	ASRRNPGVQPQH
TRBV5-1	TRBJ2-7	ASSLEPTYEQY
TRBV29-1	TRBJ2-7	SVEDPQVYEQY
TRBV14	TRBJ2-5	ASSQEVGVQY
TRBV5-4	TRBJ2-1	ASSLRQGSYNEQF
TRBV28	TRBJ2-4	ASTPGRVRNIQY
TRBV5-1	TRBJ2-5	ASSFRGEETQY
TRBV7-2	TRBJ1-1	ASSFVPVATEAF
TRBV2	TRBJ2-7	ASRDSGQGYEQY
TRBV21-1	TRBJ2-1	ASSEAGSGGYGEQF
TRBV28	TRBJ2-3	ASSPSGSGTDTQY
TRBV15	TRBJ2-7	ATSLGWGGTYEQY
TRBV9	TRBJ2-1	ASSVLWREAYNEQF